These 5 T cell receptor beta chains share one sample of origin, sequenced in a study of blood T cell repertoires in COVID-19 (dated by TCRdb to between 2020 and 2021). Libraries were prepared through the immunoSEQ multiplex PCR assay. Entries here come from immuneACCESS through TCRdb and include only in-frame sequences with V and J called. Some clones fail to appear in such tables; in the studies checked, an unresolved V gene covers under half of the shortfall, and the cause of the remainder is unknown. This sample gives around 230,000 clones in total; just under 85% of them show up just once. Over 8% of the sample is taken by the ten largest. The sequenced material came from peripheral blood. All receptors derive from an elderly woman with acute or convalescent COVID-19.

V is TRBV7-9 and J is TRBJ2-1; 7 bases align to TRBD1. Unmatched junction bases numbered 5, after V lost 5 bases and J lost 1 base. The CDR3 loop spans 15 amino acids. Germline CDR1 and CDR2: SEHNR and FQNEAQ (reference sequence). The chain's CDR3 is CASSIRQGSYNEQFF. The CDR3 DNA is TGTGCCAGCAGCATAAGACAGGGATCCTACAATGAGCAGTTCTTC.

The genes are TRBV14 and TRBJ1-6, with D uncertain. Trimming stripped 3 bases from V and 2 bases from J, with 5 bases between. The CDR3 is 14 amino acids. Germline V gives CDR1 SGHDN, CDR2 FVKESK. CDR3: CASSHAAYNSPLHF. The CDR3 DNA follows: TGTGCCAGCAGCCATGCGGCCTATAATTCACCCCTCCACTTT.

This clone was seen a single time. The V and J genes are TRBV2 and TRBJ1-4, with D possibly matching TRBD1 (6 bases). This CDR3 has 14 amino acids. Trimming took 6 bases from V and 7 from J, leaving 15 bases between them. The germline V gene has CDR1 SNHLY and CDR2 FYNNEI. CDR3 amino acids: CASRPTGNAEKLFF. The CDR3 region has the DNA TGTGCCAGCAGGCCAACAGGGAATGCTGAAAAACTGTTTTTT.

V usage is TRBV28 and J usage is TRBJ2-2; D unclear. The CDR3 loop spans 12 amino acids. Germline loops: CDR1 MDHEN, CDR2 SYDVKM. The V end was cut by 5 bases, the J end by 6 bases, with 7 bases between. The DNA of the CDR3 is TGTGCCAGCAGTCAATTAGCCGGGGAGCTGTTTTTT. Translation gives CASSQLAGELFF.

This sequence joins TRBV5-1 and TRBJ2-3; 9 bases map to TRBD2. The CDR3 has 18 amino acids. Germline loops: CDR1 SGHRS, CDR2 YFSETQ. With 1 base clipped from V and 0 bases from J, the junction kept 9 bases outside the gene matches. The CDR3 bases are TGCGCCAGCAGCTTGCGTAGCGGGGGCCTTTATAGCACAGATACGCAGTATTTT. Protein sequence: CASSLRSGGLYSTDTQYF.